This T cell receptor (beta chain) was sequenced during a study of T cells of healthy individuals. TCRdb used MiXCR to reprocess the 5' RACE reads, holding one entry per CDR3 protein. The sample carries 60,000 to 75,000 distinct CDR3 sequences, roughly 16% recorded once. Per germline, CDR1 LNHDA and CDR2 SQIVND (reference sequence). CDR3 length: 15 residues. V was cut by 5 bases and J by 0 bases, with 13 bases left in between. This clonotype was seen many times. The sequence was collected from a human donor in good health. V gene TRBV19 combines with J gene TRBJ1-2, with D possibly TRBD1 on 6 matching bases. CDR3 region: CASSPGQGTNYGYTF. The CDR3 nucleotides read TGTGCCAGTAGTCCGGGACAAGGGACTAACTATGGCTACACCTTC.